This is a list of T cell receptor beta chains from one sample in a study of blood T cell repertoires in COVID-19. This table comes from immunoSEQ multiplex PCR, and its TCRdb copy is limited to in-frame clones, with some not included. The sample holds under 130,000 clones, less than 80% seen once. The sample taken for sequencing was peripheral blood. The receptors were sampled from a man in his 70s with active or convalescent COVID-19. Each CDR3 is given with its conserved first and last residue. Fields, in order: V gene, J gene, D gene, clone size, CDR3 length, CDR3 DNA, CDR3 protein. D genes are given only for firm matches. Size is omitted from some rows. Given values are once, few, many or a class for expanded clones.

v_gene: TRBV7-9; j_gene: TRBJ1-1; d_gene: NA; abundance: NA; len: 12; CDR3nt: TGTGCCAGCAGGTACTTGAACACTGAAGCTTTCTTT; CDR3aa: CASRYLNTEAFF
v_gene: TRBV24-1; j_gene: TRBJ2-2; d_gene: TRBD2; abundance: NA; len: 13; CDR3nt: TGTGCCACCGGGGGGGGGAACACCGGGGAGCTGTTTTTT; CDR3aa: CATGGGNTGELFF
v_gene: TRBV6-4; j_gene: TRBJ2-3; d_gene: NA; abundance: NA; len: 14; CDR3nt: TGTGCCAGCAGTGTTGGAGCTAGCACAGATACGCAGTATTTT; CDR3aa: CASSVGASTDTQYF
v_gene: TRBV5-4; j_gene: TRBJ2-2; d_gene: TRBD1; abundance: NA; len: 16; CDR3nt: TGTGCCAGCAGCTTACCGGGACAGGGAGTAACCGGGGAGCTGTTTTTT; CDR3aa: CASSLPGQGVTGELFF
v_gene: TRBV30; j_gene: TRBJ1-2; d_gene: NA; abundance: NA; len: 12; CDR3nt: TGTGCCTGGAGTGAGACTTACTATGGCTACACCTTC; CDR3aa: CAWSETYYGYTF
v_gene: TRBV7-8; j_gene: TRBJ1-4; d_gene: NA; abundance: once; len: 13; CDR3nt: TGTGCCAGCAGCCCCGAGCTTAATGAAAAACTGTTTTTT; CDR3aa: CASSPELNEKLFF
v_gene: TRBV10-2; j_gene: TRBJ1-1; d_gene: NA; abundance: NA; len: 14; CDR3nt: TGCGCCAGCACTTTCCAGGGAGGGAACACTGAAGCTTTCTTT; CDR3aa: CASTFQGGNTEAFF
v_gene: TRBV7-3; j_gene: TRBJ1-1; d_gene: NA; abundance: NA; len: 13; CDR3nt: TGTGCCAGCAGTCAGGGGTTGGGCACTGAAGCTTTCTTT; CDR3aa: CASSQGLGTEAFF
v_gene: TRBV6-5; j_gene: TRBJ2-3; d_gene: NA; abundance: NA; len: 14; CDR3nt: TGTGCCAGCAGCCCCCGGAGAGGGGGAGATACGCAGTATTTT; CDR3aa: CASSPRRGGDTQYF
v_gene: TRBV11-2; j_gene: TRBJ2-5; d_gene: TRBD2; abundance: NA; len: 17; CDR3nt: TGTGCCAGCAGCTCCCTTCCCCCGGGACTAGCGGGAGAGACCCAGTACTTC; CDR3aa: CASSSLPPGLAGETQYF
v_gene: TRBV9; j_gene: TRBJ2-7; d_gene: TRBD1; abundance: NA; len: 16; CDR3nt: TGTGCCAGCAGCGTAGAAGCTGGACAGGGGGGCTACGAGCAGTACTTC; CDR3aa: CASSVEAGQGGYEQYF
v_gene: TRBV27; j_gene: TRBJ1-6; d_gene: TRBD1; abundance: NA; len: 16; CDR3nt: TGTGCCAGCAGTTCCCTCCTTGGGACAGGTTTGCCACCCCTCCACTTT; CDR3aa: CASSSLLGTGLPPLHF
v_gene: TRBV6-5; j_gene: TRBJ2-7; d_gene: TRBD1; abundance: NA; len: 14; CDR3nt: TGTGCCAGCAGTCGAGACAGGGATACGGGCGCGCAGTACTTC; CDR3aa: CASSRDRDTGAQYF
v_gene: TRBV27; j_gene: TRBJ2-1; d_gene: NA; abundance: NA; len: 14; CDR3nt: TGTGCCAGCAAGTACGTCGGGACAAACAATGAGCAGTTCTTC; CDR3aa: CASKYVGTNNEQFF
v_gene: TRBV10-3; j_gene: TRBJ1-6; d_gene: TRBD1; abundance: NA; len: 16; CDR3nt: TGTGCCATCAGTGCTGAACTACAGGGGCATAATTCACCCCTCCACTTT; CDR3aa: CAISAELQGHNSPLHF
v_gene: TRBV2; j_gene: TRBJ1-1; d_gene: TRBD1; abundance: NA; len: 15; CDR3nt: TGTGCCAGCCCACAGGGGGCTTCTTCGTACACTGAAGCTTTCTTT; CDR3aa: CASPQGASSYTEAFF
v_gene: TRBV2; j_gene: TRBJ2-2; d_gene: TRBD1; abundance: NA; len: 15; CDR3nt: TGTGCCAGCCTAAGTGGACAGGAGCGCACCGGGGAGCTGTTTTTT; CDR3aa: CASLSGQERTGELFF
v_gene: TRBV29-1; j_gene: TRBJ2-1; d_gene: TRBD1; abundance: NA; len: 14; CDR3nt: TGCAGCGCCTGGACAGGGTTCACCTACAATGAGCAGTTCTTC; CDR3aa: CSAWTGFTYNEQFF
v_gene: TRBV9; j_gene: TRBJ1-4; d_gene: TRBD1; abundance: NA; len: 14; CDR3nt: TGTGCCAGCAGCCCCGGACAGGATAGCGAAAAACTGTTTTTT; CDR3aa: CASSPGQDSEKLFF
v_gene: TRBV27; j_gene: TRBJ1-3; d_gene: NA; abundance: NA; len: 13; CDR3nt: TGTGCCAGCAGTCGCCAGGGTGGAAACACCATATATTTT; CDR3aa: CASSRQGGNTIYF
v_gene: TRBV28; j_gene: TRBJ2-7; d_gene: TRBD1; abundance: NA; len: 17; CDR3nt: TGTGCCAGCAGGGTCGGGACAGGGGGGGGTTGGGCCTACGAGCAGTACTTC; CDR3aa: CASRVGTGGGWAYEQYF
v_gene: TRBV6-5; j_gene: TRBJ1-2; d_gene: TRBD1; abundance: few; len: 13; CDR3nt: TGTGCCAGCAGTAGTGGACAGGGATGGGGCTACACCTTC; CDR3aa: CASSSGQGWGYTF
v_gene: TRBV5-4; j_gene: TRBJ2-6; d_gene: NA; abundance: NA; len: 17; CDR3nt: TGTGCCAGCAGCGAGGGTGGACGGTTAACTGGGGCCAACGTCCTGACTTTC; CDR3aa: CASSEGGRLTGANVLTF
v_gene: TRBV18; j_gene: TRBJ2-7; d_gene: NA; abundance: NA; len: 13; CDR3nt: TGTGCCAGCTCACCACCGAACAGCTACGAGCAGTACTTC; CDR3aa: CASSPPNSYEQYF
v_gene: TRBV29-1; j_gene: TRBJ2-7; d_gene: NA; abundance: NA; len: 12; CDR3nt: TGCAGCGTTGAAGACAGGGTCTACGAGCAGTACTTC; CDR3aa: CSVEDRVYEQYF
v_gene: TRBV6-2/TRBV6-3; j_gene: TRBJ2-3; d_gene: TRBD2; abundance: NA; len: 17; CDR3nt: TGTGCCAGCAGTCCGAGATTAGCGGGGGCAAGCACAGATACGCAGTATTTT; CDR3aa: CASSPRLAGASTDTQYF
v_gene: TRBV18; j_gene: TRBJ1-5; d_gene: TRBD1; abundance: NA; len: 13; CDR3nt: TGTGCCAGCTCACGGGACAGAGATCAGCCCCAGCATTTT; CDR3aa: CASSRDRDQPQHF
v_gene: TRBV15; j_gene: TRBJ1-3; d_gene: NA; abundance: NA; len: 18; CDR3nt: TGTGCCACCAGCAGAGATCAGATGGTACCCTCCTCTGGAAACACCATATATTTT; CDR3aa: CATSRDQMVPSSGNTIYF
v_gene: TRBV7-9; j_gene: TRBJ1-2; d_gene: TRBD1; abundance: NA; len: 16; CDR3nt: TGTGCCAGCAGCTCTTTAACCGGGACAGGGGTAGGTGGCTACACCTTC; CDR3aa: CASSSLTGTGVGGYTF
v_gene: TRBV27; j_gene: TRBJ2-1; d_gene: NA; abundance: once; len: 13; CDR3nt: TGTGCCAGCAGGCTTCGAGGAAGCAATGAGCAGTTCTTC; CDR3aa: CASRLRGSNEQFF
v_gene: TRBV12-3/TRBV12-4; j_gene: TRBJ1-2; d_gene: NA; abundance: NA; len: 13; CDR3nt: TGTGCCAGCAGAAGTTGGCGGGTCTATGGCTACACCTTC; CDR3aa: CASRSWRVYGYTF
v_gene: TRBV12-5; j_gene: TRBJ1-1; d_gene: NA; abundance: NA; len: 12; CDR3nt: TGTGCTAGTGGCCAGGGTCCCACTGAAGCTTTCTTT; CDR3aa: CASGQGPTEAFF
v_gene: TRBV25-1; j_gene: TRBJ1-1; d_gene: NA; abundance: NA; len: 15; CDR3nt: TGTGCCAGCAGTGATTTACAGGCCCAGAACACTGAAGCTTTCTTT; CDR3aa: CASSDLQAQNTEAFF
v_gene: TRBV7-2; j_gene: TRBJ1-6; d_gene: TRBD1; abundance: NA; len: 14; CDR3nt: TGTGCCAGCAGCTTTTCAGGGGGAAATTCACCCCTCCACTTT; CDR3aa: CASSFSGGNSPLHF